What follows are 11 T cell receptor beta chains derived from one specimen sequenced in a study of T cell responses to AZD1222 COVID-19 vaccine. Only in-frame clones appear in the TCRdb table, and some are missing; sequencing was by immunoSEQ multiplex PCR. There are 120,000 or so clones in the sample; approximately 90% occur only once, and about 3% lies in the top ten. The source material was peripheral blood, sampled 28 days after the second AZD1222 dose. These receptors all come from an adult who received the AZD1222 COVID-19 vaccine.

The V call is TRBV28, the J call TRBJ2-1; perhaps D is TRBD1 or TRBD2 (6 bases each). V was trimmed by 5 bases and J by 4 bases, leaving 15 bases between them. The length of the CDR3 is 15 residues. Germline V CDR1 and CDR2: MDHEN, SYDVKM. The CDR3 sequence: CASSISGANYNEQFF. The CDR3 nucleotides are TGTGCCAGCAGTATTTCGGGGGCGAATTACAATGAGCAGTTCTTC.

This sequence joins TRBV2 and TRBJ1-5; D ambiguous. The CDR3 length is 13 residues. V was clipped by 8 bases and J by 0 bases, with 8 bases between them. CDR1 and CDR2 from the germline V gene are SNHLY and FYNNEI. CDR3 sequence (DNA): TGTGCCAGCCGTTTGCTTAGCAATCAGCCCCAGCATTTT. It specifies CASRLLSNQPQHF. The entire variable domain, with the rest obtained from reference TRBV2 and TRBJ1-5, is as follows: EPEVTQTPSHQVTQMGQEVILRCVPISNHLYFYWYRQILGQKVEFLVSFYNNEISEKSEIFDDQFSVERPDGSNFTLKIRSTKLEDSAMYFCASRLLSNQPQHFGDGTRLSIL.

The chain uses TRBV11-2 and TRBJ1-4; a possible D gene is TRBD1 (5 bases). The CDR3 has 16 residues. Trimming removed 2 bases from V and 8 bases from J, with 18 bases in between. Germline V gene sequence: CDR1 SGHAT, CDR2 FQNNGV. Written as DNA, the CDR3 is TGTGCCAGCAGCTTAAGGGGCGCGGAAAGTGGCGAAAAACTGTTTTTT. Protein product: CASSLRGAESGEKLFF.

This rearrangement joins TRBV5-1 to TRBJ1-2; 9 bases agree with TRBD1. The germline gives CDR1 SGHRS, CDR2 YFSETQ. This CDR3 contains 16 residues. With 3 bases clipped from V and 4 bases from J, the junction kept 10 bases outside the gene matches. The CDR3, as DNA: TGCGCCAGCAGCTCGCGGGGGACAGGGTACGGCTATGGCTACACCTTC. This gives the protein CASSSRGTGYGYGYTF.

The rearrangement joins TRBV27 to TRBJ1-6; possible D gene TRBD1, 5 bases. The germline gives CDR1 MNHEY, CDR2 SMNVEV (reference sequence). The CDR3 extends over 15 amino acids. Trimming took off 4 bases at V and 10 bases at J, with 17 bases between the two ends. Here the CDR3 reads CASSSQPRANSPLHF. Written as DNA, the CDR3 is TGTGCCAGCAGTTCACAGCCCAGGGCTAACTCACCCCTCCACTTT.

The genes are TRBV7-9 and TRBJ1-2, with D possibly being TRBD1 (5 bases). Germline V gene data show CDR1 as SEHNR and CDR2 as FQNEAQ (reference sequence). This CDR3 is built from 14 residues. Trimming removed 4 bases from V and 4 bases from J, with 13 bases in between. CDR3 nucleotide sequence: TGTGCCAGCAGCTCTCAGGGAGGGCGCTATGGCTACACCTTC. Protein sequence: CASSSQGGRYGYTF.

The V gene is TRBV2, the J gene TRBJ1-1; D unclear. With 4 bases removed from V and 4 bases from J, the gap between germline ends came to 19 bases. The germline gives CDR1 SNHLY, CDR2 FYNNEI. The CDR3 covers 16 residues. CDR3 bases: TGTGCCAGCAGTGCCTTAAGCGCGGTGACCGTCACTGAAGCTTTCTTT. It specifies CASSALSAVTVTEAFF.

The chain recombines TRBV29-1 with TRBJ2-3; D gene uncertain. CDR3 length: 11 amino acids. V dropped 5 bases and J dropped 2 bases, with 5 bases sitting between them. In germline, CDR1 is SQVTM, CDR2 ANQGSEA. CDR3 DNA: TGCAGCGTTAGTAACACAGATACGCAGTATTTT. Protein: CSVSNTDTQYF.

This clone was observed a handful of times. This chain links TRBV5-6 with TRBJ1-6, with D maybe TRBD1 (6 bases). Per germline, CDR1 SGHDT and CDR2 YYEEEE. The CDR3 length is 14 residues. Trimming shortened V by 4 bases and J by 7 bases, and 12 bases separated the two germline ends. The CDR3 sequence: CASSPRTENSPLHF. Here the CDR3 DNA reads TGTGCCAGCAGCCCCCGGACAGAAAATTCACCCCTCCACTTT.

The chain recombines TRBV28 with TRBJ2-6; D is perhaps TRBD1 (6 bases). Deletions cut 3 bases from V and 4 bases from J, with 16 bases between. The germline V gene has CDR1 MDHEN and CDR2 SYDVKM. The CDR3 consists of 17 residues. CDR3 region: CASSFLLTGSGANVLTF. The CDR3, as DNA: TGTGCCAGCAGTTTCTTACTAACAGGGTCAGGGGCCAACGTCCTGACTTTC.

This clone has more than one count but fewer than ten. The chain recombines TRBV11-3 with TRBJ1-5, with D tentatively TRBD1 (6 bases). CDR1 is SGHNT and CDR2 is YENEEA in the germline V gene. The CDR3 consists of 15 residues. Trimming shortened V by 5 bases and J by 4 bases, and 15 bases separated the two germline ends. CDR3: CASSPGVGLNQPQHF. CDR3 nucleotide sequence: TGTGCCAGCAGCCCAGGGGTGGGGCTGAATCAGCCCCAGCATTTT.